This T cell receptor (beta chain) was sequenced during a study of T-cell memory formation after mild COVID-19. Study-wide points: Clones that contracted from day 15 to 85 were balanced CD4/CD8, while later expanders leaned CD4+.

This CDR3 has 15 residues. With V trimmed by 1 base and J by 2 bases, 3 bases remained unmatched. CDR1 MNHEY and CDR2 SVGAGI come from the germline V gene. Details on this clonotype: What it recognizes is unknown.

MiXCR, run by TCRdb on the 5' RACE reads, gives a single entry per CDR3 protein. The sample carries 400,000 to 500,000 distinct CDR3 sequences, over 15% recorded once. The receptor's source is an adult woman who had mild COVID-19 (a few samples of this study predate the infection). Cell type and time point are not known. The source material was PBMCs or a T cell subset sorted from them (not recorded which). The V call is TRBV6-5, the J call TRBJ2-3; 7 positions match TRBD1. CDR3 DNA sequence: TGTGCCAGCAGTTACTGGGGACAGAACACAGATACGCAGTATTTT. It codes for CASSYWGQNTDTQYF.